The rows below give T cell receptor beta chains drawn from one sample of a study of blood T cell repertoires in COVID-19. Sequenced by immunoSEQ multiplex PCR; TCRdb stores in-frame clones only, minus some. The repertoire consists of 200,000 to 300,000 clones, with around four fifths occurring once and the leading ten covering around 4%. Material for sequencing was peripheral blood. The receptors were sampled from a man aged 45 to 65 with acute or convalescent COVID-19. The CDR3 runs from the conserved cysteine through the conserved F or W. D genes are given only for firm matches. Not all rows give a size; the values are once, few, many and, for expanded clones, a class.

d_call j_call v_call clone_size cdr3_nt cdr3_aa
TRBD1 TRBJ1-5 TRBV4-1 NA TGCGCCAGCAGCCAAGAAAGGGACAGGGGAGACAATCAGCCCCAGCATTTT CASSQERDRGDNQPQHF
NA TRBJ2-3 TRBV5-6 NA TGTGCCAGCAGGGGCGTTAGCACAGATACGCAGTATTTT CASRGVSTDTQYF
TRBD2 TRBJ2-2 TRBV7-3 NA TGTGCCAGCAGCTTAACCCGGACTAGCGGGTTCGGGGAGCTGTTTTTT CASSLTRTSGFGELFF
TRBD1 TRBJ1-6 TRBV4-1 few TGCGCCAGCAGCCCCCGGACAGGGAGTGTGTCACCCCTCCACTTT CASSPRTGSVSPLHF
NA TRBJ2-7 TRBV2 few TGTGCCAGCAGTACGGACATGGTTTCCTACGAGCAGTACTTC CASSTDMVSYEQYF
NA TRBJ1-1 TRBV19 NA TGTGCCAGTAGTATAGCCCAGGGGCGGTTTACTGAAGCTTTCTTT CASSIAQGRFTEAFF
NA TRBJ1-1 TRBV11-2 NA TGTGCCAGCAGCTTAGATCTAGTAAGTGAAGCTTTCTTT CASSLDLVSEAFF
NA TRBJ1-4 TRBV5-5 NA TGTGCCAGCAGCTCAGGGGCGACTAATGAAAAACTGTTTTTT CASSSGATNEKLFF
NA TRBJ1-3 TRBV19 once TGTGCCAGTATTGATGGGGCAAGCTCTGGAAACACCATATATTTT CASIDGASSGNTIYF
TRBD1 TRBJ2-7 TRBV10-3 NA TGTGCCATCAGGGACAGGGATGGCGAGCAGTACTTC CAIRDRDGEQYF
NA TRBJ1-1 TRBV5-1 NA TGCGCCAGCAGCCTCGCAGAACAGGGACCGAACACTGAAGCTTTCTTT CASSLAEQGPNTEAFF
NA TRBJ1-5 TRBV11-2 NA TGTGCCAGCAGCTTAACAGTGGTAGGTCGTTCTCAGCCCCAGCATTTT CASSLTVVGRSQPQHF
TRBD1 TRBJ1-5 TRBV9 NA TGTGCCAGCAGCGTAGACAGGGGTAGCAATCAGCCCCAGCATTTT CASSVDRGSNQPQHF
NA TRBJ1-5 TRBV7-2 NA TGTGCCAGCAGCTTAAGGACGGGGAATCAGCCCCAGCATTTT CASSLRTGNQPQHF
TRBD1 TRBJ2-1 TRBV7-9 NA TGTGCCAGCAGCCAACAGGGGGCCCCTTACAATGAGCAGTTCTTC CASSQQGAPYNEQFF
NA TRBJ2-7 TRBV7-6 NA TGTGCCAGCAGCCTGAGGACTGGGGGAGGTGTTTACGAGCAGTACTTC CASSLRTGGGVYEQYF
NA TRBJ2-7 TRBV5-1 NA TGCGCCAGCAGGGGGCCGGCAGGTTACGAGCAGTACTTC CASRGPAGYEQYF
TRBD1 TRBJ1-3 TRBV3-1/TRBV3-2 NA TGTGCCAGCAACCCAGGGGGAGGTGGAAACACCATATATTTT CASNPGGGGNTIYF
NA TRBJ1-3 TRBV11-2 few TGTGCCAGCAGCTTAGTTCAGGTCTCGTATGGAAACACCATATATTTT CASSLVQVSYGNTIYF
TRBD1 TRBJ1-4 TRBV6-5 NA TGTGCCAGCAGTTACACGGGACAGGGAAGCCCTGAAAAACTGTTTTTT CASSYTGQGSPEKLFF
NA TRBJ2-1 TRBV28 once TGTGCCAGCAGTTTAAAGAAGGCACAGGGAAGGAACAATGAGCAGTTCTTC CASSLKKAQGRNNEQFF
NA TRBJ1-1 TRBV5-1 NA TGCGCCAGCAGCTTGGAGCACCGTGAGGCTTTCTTT CASSLEHREAFF
NA TRBJ1-6 TRBV18 NA TGTGCCAGCTCCGGGGGGATCGAGTCACCCCTCCACTTT CASSGGIESPLHF
TRBD1 TRBJ1-1 TRBV9 NA TGTGCCAGCAGCGTAGTCGGGACAGGGATTACTGAAGCTTTCTTT CASSVVGTGITEAFF
NA TRBJ1-5 TRBV4-1 once TGCGCCAGCAGCCAAGGGGAGGGGGTACATCAGCCCCAGCATTTT CASSQGEGVHQPQHF
NA TRBJ1-5 TRBV12-5 NA TGTGCTAGTGCCGAGAATCAGCCCCAGCATTTT CASAENQPQHF
NA TRBJ2-7 TRBV7-2 NA TGTGCCAGCAGCTCGAGTCCGGGACATCCGAGCGAGCAGTACTTC CASSSSPGHPSEQYF
TRBD2 TRBJ2-1 TRBV13 NA TGTGCCAGCAGCTCAACGTGGCGGGAGTATGAGCAGTTCTTC CASSSTWREYEQFF
NA TRBJ2-2 TRBV2 few TGTGCCAGCAGTGAAGAACTGAACACCGGGGAGCTGTTTTTT CASSEELNTGELFF
TRBD2 TRBJ2-2 TRBV9 NA TGTGCCAGCAGCCCCTCGGGGGAGGGGTCCGGGGAGCTGTTTTTT CASSPSGEGSGELFF
NA TRBJ2-7 TRBV7-9 NA TGTGCCAGCAGCTTAAATCATCCCGAGCAGTACTTC CASSLNHPEQYF
TRBD2 TRBJ2-7 TRBV7-9 NA TGTGCCAGCAGCTTGGGACTAAGTCCCCCCTACGAGCAGTACTTC CASSLGLSPPYEQYF
NA TRBJ1-2 TRBV14 NA TGTGCCAGCAGCCAACGCACAGGGAATGGCTACACCTTC CASSQRTGNGYTF